A selection of T cell receptor beta chains follows, all from one sample in a study of OX40 agonist ivuxolimab in advanced cancers. Sequencing was performed with immunoSEQ multiplex PCR; in TCRdb, only in-frame clones are kept and a portion is missing. Among roughly 73,000 clones listed, around 88% were seen once. The sample was CD4+ or CD8+ T cells sorted from blood, taken in a trial of the OX40 agonist ivuxolimab. The receptors come from an adult with an advanced solid tumor such as melanoma, head and neck, liver or kidney cancer. The CDR3 runs from the conserved cysteine through the conserved F or W. A D gene is named only where the DNA matches it firmly. Size is stated for part of the rows, as once, few or many counts, or as a class when the clone is expanded.

TRBV27,TRBD1,.,TRBJ1-5,CASSSGQIHQPQHF,TGTGCCAGCAGCTCGGGACAGATTCATCAGCCCCAGCATTTT
TRBV7-2,TRBD1,.,TRBJ1-1,CASSLMEDRMTEAFF,TGTGCCAGCAGCTTAATGGAGGACAGGATGACTGAAGCTTTCTTT
TRBV6-5,TRBD2,.,TRBJ2-1,CASSPQAGGPGEQFF,TGTGCCAGCAGCCCCCAGGCGGGGGGGCCGGGTGAGCAGTTCTTC
TRBV7-7,TRBD1,.,TRBJ2-5,CASSLVGTAQETQYF,TGTGCTAGCAGCTTAGTTGGGACAGCACAAGAGACCCAGTACTTC
TRBV25-1,.,.,TRBJ1-3,CASSEGWNSGNTIYF,TGTGCCAGCAGTGAAGGCTGGAACTCTGGAAACACCATATATTTT
TRBV19,.,.,TRBJ2-3,CASIECLAGNSTDTQYF,TGTGCCAGCATAGAGTGCCTGGCGGGGAATAGCACAGATACGCAGTATTTT
TRBV5-1,TRBD2,.,TRBJ2-3,CASSLAGAGGSDTQYF,TGCGCCAGCAGCTTGGCCGGAGCGGGGGGATCAGATACGCAGTATTTT
TRBV5-1,.,.,TRBJ1-2,CASRRGVEANYGYTF,TGCGCCAGCAGGAGGGGGGTTGAGGCTAACTATGGCTACACCTTC
TRBV5-6,.,.,TRBJ1-4,CASSPRGGQVWSEKLFF,TGTGCCAGCAGCCCGAGGGGGGGCCAAGTTTGGAGTGAAAAACTGTTTTTT
TRBV9,.,.,TRBJ1-6,CASSVGGEQSPLHF,TGTGCCAGCAGCGTAGGAGGGGAACAATCACCCCTCCACTTT
TRBV19,.,.,TRBJ1-3,CASISTLDSGNTIYF,TGTGCCAGTATAAGTACCCTCGACTCTGGAAACACCATATATTTT
TRBV5-6,TRBD1,.,TRBJ2-1,CASSLGLVQGGYNEQFF,TGTGCCAGCAGCTTGGGTCTCGTACAGGGGGGTTACAATGAGCAGTTCTTC
TRBV5-1,TRBD1,few,TRBJ1-2,CASSFAGGEYGYTF,TGCGCCAGCAGCTTTGCAGGGGGGGAGTATGGCTACACCTTC
TRBV4-1,.,.,TRBJ1-5,CASSQVGGKRSNQPQHF,TGCGCCAGCAGCCAAGTGGGGGGGAAGCGGAGCAATCAGCCCCAGCATTTT
TRBV6-5,.,.,TRBJ1-5,CASRPADRNQPQHF,TGTGCCAGCAGACCAGCCGACCGCAATCAGCCCCAGCATTTT
TRBV5-3,TRBD2,.,TRBJ2-1,CARSSSGYNNEQFF,TGTGCCAGAAGCTCTAGCGGGTATAACAATGAGCAGTTCTTC
TRBV11-2,TRBD1,.,TRBJ1-2,CASSSQDRVGYTF,TGTGCCAGCAGCTCGCAGGACAGGGTCGGCTACACCTTC
TRBV9,.,.,TRBJ1-2,CASSVPGNYGYTF,TGTGCCAGCAGCGTTCCAGGGAACTATGGCTACACCTTC
TRBV27,.,.,TRBJ1-1,CASSFDRILGTNTEAFF,TGTGCCAGCAGTTTTGACAGGATTCTTGGGACCAACACTGAAGCTTTCTTT
TRBV5-1,TRBD2,.,TRBJ2-1,CASSLVSGGANEQFF,TGCGCCAGCAGCTTGGTTAGCGGGGGGGCGAATGAGCAGTTCTTC
TRBV5-1,.,.,TRBJ1-2,CASSLEGGFNYGYTF,TGCGCCAGCAGCTTGGAAGGAGGGTTCAACTATGGCTACACCTTC
TRBV11-2,.,.,TRBJ1-5,CASSRSSQGSNQPQHF,TGTGCCAGCAGCCGCTCCTCCCAGGGGAGTAATCAGCCCCAGCATTTT
TRBV11-2,.,.,TRBJ1-4,CASSQSGTATNEKLFF,TGTGCCAGCAGCCAATCCGGGACGGCAACTAATGAAAAACTGTTTTTT
TRBV10-3,.,.,TRBJ2-2,CAISEGGYDTGELFF,TGTGCCATCAGTGAGGGGGGGTACGACACCGGGGAGCTGTTTTTT
TRBV9,.,.,TRBJ2-3,CASSVADNGGTDTQYF,TGTGCCAGCAGCGTAGCGGATAATGGTGGCACAGATACGCAGTATTTT
TRBV5-6,TRBD1,.,TRBJ1-3,CASSLDRGRLNTIYF,TGTGCCAGCAGCTTGGACAGGGGGCGGTTAAACACCATATATTTT
TRBV5-4,.,once,TRBJ1-1,CASSQVGGNTEAFF,TGTGCCAGCAGCCAAGTTGGAGGGAACACTGAAGCTTTCTTT
TRBV28,.,.,TRBJ1-5,CASSPAFGLGLPQHF,TGTGCCAGCAGTCCAGCTTTCGGGCTGGGGTTGCCCCAGCATTTT
TRBV19,TRBD1,.,TRBJ1-1,CASSTRGQGIPEAFF,TGTGCCAGTAGTACGCGAGGACAGGGAATCCCTGAAGCTTTCTTT
TRBV5-6,TRBD1,.,TRBJ2-7,CASSQTTQGVTTYEQYF,TGTGCCAGCAGTCAAACTACACAGGGGGTGACTACCTACGAGCAGTACTTC